This TCR beta chain is from a study of siplizumab effects on memory and regulatory T cells. The study's findings and limits: The suppressive capacity of proliferating Tregs from siplizumab cultures remained unconfirmed. The study found naive T cells seemingly more diverse than memory cells and seemingly major alloresponse contributors. Alloreactive CD4+ clones that could be mapped were on average about 74% Treg-derived with siplizumab, against roughly 25% in controls. Poor capture below about 10^-5 frequency left most alloreactive clones unmapped to unstimulated subsets.

The CDR3 runs 16 residues. The ends lost 4 bases at V and 2 bases at J; junction bases unmatched: 11. Germline V gives CDR1 MNHEY, CDR2 SVGAGI. This table comes from immunoSEQ multiplex PCR, and its TCRdb copy is limited to in-frame clones, with some not included. This table holds more than 85,000 clones, roughly 92% found once. With respect to this clone: What it binds is unknown.

This sequence originates from a human donor in good health. Sequenced: CD4+ T cells sorted from blood. The V call is TRBV6-5, the J call TRBJ2-7; 7 bases match TRBD2. CDR3 nucleotide sequence: TGTGCCAGCAGTTCCCTCATGGGAGGGACCCCCTACGAGCAGTACTTC. Translation: CASSSLMGGTPYEQYF.